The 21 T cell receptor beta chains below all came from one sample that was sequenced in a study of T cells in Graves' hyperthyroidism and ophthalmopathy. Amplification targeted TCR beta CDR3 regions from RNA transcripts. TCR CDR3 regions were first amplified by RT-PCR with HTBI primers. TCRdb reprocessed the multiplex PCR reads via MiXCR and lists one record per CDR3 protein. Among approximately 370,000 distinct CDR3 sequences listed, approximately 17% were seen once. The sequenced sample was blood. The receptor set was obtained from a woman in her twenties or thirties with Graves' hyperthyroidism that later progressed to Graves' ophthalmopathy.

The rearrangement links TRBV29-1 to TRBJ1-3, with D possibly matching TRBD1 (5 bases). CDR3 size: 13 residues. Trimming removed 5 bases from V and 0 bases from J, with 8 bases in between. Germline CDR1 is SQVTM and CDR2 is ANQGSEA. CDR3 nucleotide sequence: TGCAGCGTTCGTGACAGCTCTGGAAACACCATATATTTT. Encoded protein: CSVRDSSGNTIYF. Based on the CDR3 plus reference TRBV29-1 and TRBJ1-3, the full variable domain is SAVISQKPSRDICQRGTSLTIQCQVDSQVTMMFWYRQQPGQSLTLIATANQGSEATYESGFVIDKFPISRPNLTFSTLTVSNMSPEDSSIYLCSVRDSSGNTIYFGEGSWLTVV.

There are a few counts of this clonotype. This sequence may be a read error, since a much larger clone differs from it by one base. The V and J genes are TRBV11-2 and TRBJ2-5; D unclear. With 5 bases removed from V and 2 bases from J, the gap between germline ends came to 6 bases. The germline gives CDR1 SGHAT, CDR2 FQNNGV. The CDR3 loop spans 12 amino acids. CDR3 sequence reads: CASSLQQETQYF. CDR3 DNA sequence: TGTGCCAGCAGCCTTCAGCAAGAGACCCAGTACTTC.

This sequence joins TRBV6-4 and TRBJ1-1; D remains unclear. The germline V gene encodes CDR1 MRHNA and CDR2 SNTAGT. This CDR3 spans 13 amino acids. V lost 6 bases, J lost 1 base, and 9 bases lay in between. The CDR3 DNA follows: TGTGCCAGCAGCCGGTTCCGGAACACTGAAGCTTTCTTT. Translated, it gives CASSRFRNTEAFF.

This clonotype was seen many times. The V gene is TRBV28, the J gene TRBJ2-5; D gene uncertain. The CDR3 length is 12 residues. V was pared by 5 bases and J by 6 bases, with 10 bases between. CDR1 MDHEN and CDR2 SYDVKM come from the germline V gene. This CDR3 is CASSPDLKTQYF. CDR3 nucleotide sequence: TGTGCCAGCAGTCCAGACTTGAAGACCCAGTACTTC.

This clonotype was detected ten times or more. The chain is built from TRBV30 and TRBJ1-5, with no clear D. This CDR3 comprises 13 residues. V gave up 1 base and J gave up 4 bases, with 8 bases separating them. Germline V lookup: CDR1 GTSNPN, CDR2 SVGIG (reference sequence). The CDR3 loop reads CAWSEQPNQPQHF. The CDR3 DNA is TGTGCCTGGAGTGAACAGCCTAATCAGCCCCAGCATTTT.

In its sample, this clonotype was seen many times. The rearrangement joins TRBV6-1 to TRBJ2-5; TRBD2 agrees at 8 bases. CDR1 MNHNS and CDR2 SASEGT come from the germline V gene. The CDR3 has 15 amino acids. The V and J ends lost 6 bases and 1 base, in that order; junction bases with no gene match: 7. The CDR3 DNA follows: TGTGCCAGCAGATCTCAGAGCGGGAGCCAAGAGACCCAGTACTTC. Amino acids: CASRSQSGSQETQYF.

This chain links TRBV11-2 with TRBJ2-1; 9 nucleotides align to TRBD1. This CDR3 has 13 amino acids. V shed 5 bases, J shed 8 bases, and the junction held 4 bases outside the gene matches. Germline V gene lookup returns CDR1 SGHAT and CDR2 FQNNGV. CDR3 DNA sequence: TGTGCCAGCAGCCGGACAGGGGTCTATGAGCAGTTCTTC. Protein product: CASSRTGVYEQFF.

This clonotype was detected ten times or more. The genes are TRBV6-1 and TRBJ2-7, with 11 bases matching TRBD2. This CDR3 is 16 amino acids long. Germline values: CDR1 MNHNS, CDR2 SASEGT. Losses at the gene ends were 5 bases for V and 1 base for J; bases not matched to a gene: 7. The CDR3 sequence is CASSSQGTSGSYEQYF. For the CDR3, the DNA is TGTGCCAGCAGTTCACAAGGGACTAGCGGTTCCTACGAGCAGTACTTC.

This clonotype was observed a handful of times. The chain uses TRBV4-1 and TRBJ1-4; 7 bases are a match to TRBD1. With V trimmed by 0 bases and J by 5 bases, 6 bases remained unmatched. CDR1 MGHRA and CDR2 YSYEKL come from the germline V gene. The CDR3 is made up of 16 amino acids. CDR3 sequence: CASSQDWTGRNEKLFF. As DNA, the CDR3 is TGCGCCAGCAGCCAAGATTGGACAGGAAGAAATGAAAAACTGTTTTTT.

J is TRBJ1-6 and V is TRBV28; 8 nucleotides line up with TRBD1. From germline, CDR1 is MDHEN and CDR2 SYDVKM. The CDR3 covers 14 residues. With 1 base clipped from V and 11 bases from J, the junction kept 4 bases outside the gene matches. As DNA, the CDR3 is TGTGCCAGCAGTTTATCTCTGACAGGGGCACCCCTCCACTTT. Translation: CASSLSLTGAPLHF.

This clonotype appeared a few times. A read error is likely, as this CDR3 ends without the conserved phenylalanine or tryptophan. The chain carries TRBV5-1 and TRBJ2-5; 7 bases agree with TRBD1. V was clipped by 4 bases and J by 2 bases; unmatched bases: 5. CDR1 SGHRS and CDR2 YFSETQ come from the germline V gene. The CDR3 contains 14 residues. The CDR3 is CASSLWGQQETQYL. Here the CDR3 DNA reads TGCGCCAGCAGCCTGTGGGGACAGCAAGAGACCCAGTACCTC.

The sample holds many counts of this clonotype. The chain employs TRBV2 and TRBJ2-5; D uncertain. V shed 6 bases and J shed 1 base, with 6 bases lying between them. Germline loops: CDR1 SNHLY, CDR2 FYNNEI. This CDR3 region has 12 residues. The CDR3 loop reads CASRAFQETQYF. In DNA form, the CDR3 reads TGTGCCAGCAGGGCCTTCCAAGAGACCCAGTACTTC.

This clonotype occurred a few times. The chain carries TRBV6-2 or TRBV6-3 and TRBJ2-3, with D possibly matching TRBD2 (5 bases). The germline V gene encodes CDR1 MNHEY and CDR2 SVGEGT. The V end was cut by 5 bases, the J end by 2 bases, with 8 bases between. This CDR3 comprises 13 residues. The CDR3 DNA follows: TGTGCCAGCAGTCGGGGATTCACAGATACGCAGTATTTT. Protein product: CASSRGFTDTQYF.

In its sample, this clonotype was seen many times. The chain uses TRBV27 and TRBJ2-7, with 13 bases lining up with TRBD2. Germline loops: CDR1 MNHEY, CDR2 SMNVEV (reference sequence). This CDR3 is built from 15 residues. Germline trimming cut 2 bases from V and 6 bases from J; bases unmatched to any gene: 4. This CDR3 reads CASSLGTSGVLEQYF. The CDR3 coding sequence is TGTGCCAGCAGTTTAGGGACTAGCGGGGTTCTCGAGCAGTACTTC.

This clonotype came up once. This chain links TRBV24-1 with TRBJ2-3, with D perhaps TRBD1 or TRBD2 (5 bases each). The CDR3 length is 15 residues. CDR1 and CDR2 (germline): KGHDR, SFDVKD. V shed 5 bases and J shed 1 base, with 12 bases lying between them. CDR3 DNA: TGTGCCACCAGTGGTCCGGGGCGCGGCACAGATACGCAGTATTTT. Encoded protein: CATSGPGRGTDTQYF.

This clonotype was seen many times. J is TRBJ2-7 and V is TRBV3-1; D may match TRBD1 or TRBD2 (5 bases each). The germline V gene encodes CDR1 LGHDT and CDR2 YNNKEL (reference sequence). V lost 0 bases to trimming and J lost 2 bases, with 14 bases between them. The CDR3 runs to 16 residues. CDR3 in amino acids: CASSQEGVGWPYEQYF. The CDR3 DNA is TGTGCCAGCAGCCAAGAGGGGGTGGGCTGGCCCTACGAGCAGTACTTC.

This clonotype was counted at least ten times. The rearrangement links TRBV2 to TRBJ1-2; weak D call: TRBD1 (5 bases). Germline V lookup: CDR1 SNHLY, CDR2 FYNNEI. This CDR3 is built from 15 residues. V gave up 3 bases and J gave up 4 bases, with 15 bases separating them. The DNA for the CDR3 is TGTGCCAGCAGTGACAGCACCGGGACGGCCTATGGCTACACCTTC. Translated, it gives CASSDSTGTAYGYTF.

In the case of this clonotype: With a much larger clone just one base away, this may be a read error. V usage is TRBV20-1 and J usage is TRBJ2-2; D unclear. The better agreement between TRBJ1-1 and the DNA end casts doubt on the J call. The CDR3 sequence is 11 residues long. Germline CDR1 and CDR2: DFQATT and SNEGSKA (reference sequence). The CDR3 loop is CGAFRQDGAFF. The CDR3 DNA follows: TGCGGTGCTTTCCGTCAAGACGGAGCTTTCTTT.

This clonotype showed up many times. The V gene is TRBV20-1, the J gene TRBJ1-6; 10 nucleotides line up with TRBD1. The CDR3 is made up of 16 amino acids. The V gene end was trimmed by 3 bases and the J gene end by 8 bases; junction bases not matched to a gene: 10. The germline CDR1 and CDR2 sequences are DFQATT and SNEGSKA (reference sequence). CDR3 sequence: CSARDTRDRGHSPLHF. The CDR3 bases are TGCAGTGCTAGGGATACGCGGGACAGGGGTCATTCACCCCTCCACTTT.

The CDR3 sequence: CASSQDWPGDTEAFF. The CDR3 nucleotides read TGCGCCAGCAGCCAAGATTGGCCAGGGGATACTGAAGCTTTCTTT. The chain couples TRBV4-1 to TRBJ1-1; TRBD1 is a possible D gene (6 bases). The CDR3 loop spans 15 amino acids. The germline V gene encodes CDR1 MGHRA and CDR2 YSYEKL. Trimming left V 0 bases short and J 5 bases short, with 13 bases between.

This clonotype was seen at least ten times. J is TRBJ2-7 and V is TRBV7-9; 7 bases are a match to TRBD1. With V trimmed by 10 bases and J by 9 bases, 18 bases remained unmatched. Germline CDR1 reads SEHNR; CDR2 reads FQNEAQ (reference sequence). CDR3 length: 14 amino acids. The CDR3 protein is CATTKMTGNLGQYF. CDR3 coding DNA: TGTGCCACCACGAAAATGACAGGGAATCTTGGGCAGTACTTC.